This T cell receptor (beta chain) was recorded in a study of T cells after yellow fever vaccination. The study's findings and limits: The booster response re-showed most primary clones: roughly 97% CD4, approximately 90% CD8. CD4 and CD8 compartments shared a small share of clonotypes. The secondary response was weaker, and its peak arrived faster, on day 5 versus 15.

On this clonotype: Its target is not known.

Making TCR cDNA involved 5'RACE template switching, which added UMIs and a universal primer site. TCRdb itself ran the 5' RACE reads through MiXCR, one entry per CDR3 protein. Among 400,000 to 450,000 distinct CDR3 sequences, about 19% were seen once, and the ten largest hold around 17%. From germline, CDR1 is SGHAT and CDR2 FQNNGV. V lost 4 bases, J lost 3 bases, and 6 bases stayed unmatched. The CDR3 totals 16 residues. The chain joins TRBV11-2 to TRBJ2-3; TRBD1 matches 11 bases. Specimen: PBMCs, collected before the yellow fever booster vaccination. The sequence was collected from a man between 18 and 29 years old who received the YFV17D yellow fever vaccine. The CDR3 sequence: CASSSGRDRGTDTQYF. In nucleotides, the CDR3 is TGTGCCAGCAGCTCGGGCCGGGACAGGGGGACAGATACGCAGTATTTT.